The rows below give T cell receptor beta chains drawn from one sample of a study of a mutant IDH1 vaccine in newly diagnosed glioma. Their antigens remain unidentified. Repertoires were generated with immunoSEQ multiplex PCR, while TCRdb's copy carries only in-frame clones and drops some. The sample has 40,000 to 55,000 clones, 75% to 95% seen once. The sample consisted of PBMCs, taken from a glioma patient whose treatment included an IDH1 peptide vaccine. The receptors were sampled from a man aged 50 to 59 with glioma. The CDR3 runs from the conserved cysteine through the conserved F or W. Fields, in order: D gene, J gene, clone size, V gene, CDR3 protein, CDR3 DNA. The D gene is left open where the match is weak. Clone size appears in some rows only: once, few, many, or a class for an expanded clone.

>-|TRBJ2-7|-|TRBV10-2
CASSGFQGANYEQYF
TGCGCCAGCAGTGGGTTCCAGGGCGCGAACTACGAGCAGTACTTC
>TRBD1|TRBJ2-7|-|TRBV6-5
CASSYMDRASEQYF
TGTGCCAGCAGTTACATGGACAGGGCATCCGAGCAGTACTTC
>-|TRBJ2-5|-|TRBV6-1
CASSESFTRKETQYF
TGTGCCAGCAGTGAATCTTTTACTAGAAAAGAGACCCAGTACTTC
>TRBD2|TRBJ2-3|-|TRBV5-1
CASSRTSGGSTDTQYF
TGCGCCAGCAGCCGGACTAGCGGGGGGAGCACAGATACGCAGTATTTT
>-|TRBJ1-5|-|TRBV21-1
CASSSKQKGGQGMHQPQHF
TGTGCCAGCAGCTCAAAGCAAAAAGGGGGGCAGGGAATGCATCAGCCCCAGCATTTT
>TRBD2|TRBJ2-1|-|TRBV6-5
CASSSSGGAMNEQFF
TGTGCCAGCAGCTCTAGCGGGGGGGCGATGAATGAGCAGTTCTTC
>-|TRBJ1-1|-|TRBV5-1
CASSFTANTEAFF
TGCGCCAGCAGCTTTACGGCGAACACTGAAGCTTTCTTT
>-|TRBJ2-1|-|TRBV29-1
CSVEDTREYNEQFF
TGCAGCGTTGAAGACACCAGGGAATACAATGAGCAGTTCTTC
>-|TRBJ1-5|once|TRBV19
CASSIDPRNLNPQHF
TGTGCCAGTAGTATAGATCCCAGAAACCTCAATCCCCAGCATTTT
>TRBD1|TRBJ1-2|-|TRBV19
CACRQGADYGYTF
TGTGCCTGTAGACAGGGGGCGGACTATGGCTACACCTTC
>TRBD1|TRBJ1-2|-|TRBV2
CASKIGQGNYGYTF
TGTGCCAGCAAGATCGGACAGGGGAACTATGGCTACACCTTC
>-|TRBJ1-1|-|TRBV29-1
CSSMGGGRTEAFF
TGCAGCTCTATGGGGGGAGGGAGGACTGAAGCTTTCTTT
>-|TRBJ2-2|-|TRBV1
CTSSQDDRPGEIPGELFF
TGCACCAGCAGCCAAGATGACCGACCGGGAGAGATTCCCGGGGAGCTGTTTTTT
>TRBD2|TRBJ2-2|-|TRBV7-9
CASSRTSGSGGELFF
TGTGCCAGCAGCCGTACTAGCGGGAGTGGCGGGGAGCTGTTTTTT
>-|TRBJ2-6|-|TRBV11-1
CASSFVASGANVLTF
TGTGCCAGCAGCTTCGTCGCCTCTGGGGCCAACGTCCTGACTTTC
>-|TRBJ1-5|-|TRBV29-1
CSVVAGVGQPQHF
TGCAGCGTTGTAGCGGGGGTGGGACAGCCCCAGCATTTT
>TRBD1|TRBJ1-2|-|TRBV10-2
CASSDGTEQGARNGYTF
TGCGCCAGCAGTGATGGGACAGAACAGGGGGCGCGGAATGGCTACACCTTC
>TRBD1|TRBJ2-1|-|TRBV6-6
CASSRGQTSYNEQFF
TGTGCCAGCAGTCGGGGACAGACGTCCTACAATGAGCAGTTCTTC
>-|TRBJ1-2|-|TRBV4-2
CASSPGPGGYTF
TGTGCCAGCAGCCCAGGACCGGGGGGCTACACCTTC
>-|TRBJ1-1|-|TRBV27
CASSLSGGESTEAFF
TGTGCCAGCAGTTTATCCGGGGGGGAGAGCACTGAAGCTTTCTTT
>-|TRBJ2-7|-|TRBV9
CASSATSQGPGEQYF
TGTGCCAGCAGCGCCACCTCTCAGGGCCCGGGGGAGCAGTACTTC